These 10 T cell receptor beta chains share one sample of origin, sequenced in a study of T cell repertoires in cytomegalovirus infection. TCRdb reanalysed the reads using MiXCR and keeps one entry per CDR3 protein. The sample records more than 400,000 distinct CDR3 sequences, around 27% being singletons. Material for sequencing was PBMCs. These receptors all stem from a human donor in good health (CMV status not recorded). Some clones in this sample may be carry-over from other donors' samples.

CDR3 region: CASSFGWRGVTEAFF. The CDR3 coding sequence is TGTGCCAGCAGTTTTGGGTGGAGGGGCGTCACTGAAGCTTTCTTT. The chain has TRBV28 and TRBJ1-1, with D possibly TRBD1 on 5 matching bases. Germline V CDR1 and CDR2: MDHEN, SYDVKM. The CDR3 spans 15 residues. Trimming took 3 bases from V and 4 from J, leaving 15 bases between them.

This clonotype was observed a handful of times. The chain uses TRBV12-3 or TRBV12-4 and TRBJ2-1; TRBD2 matches at 9 bases. The J segment lost 10 bases and the V segment lost 1 base, leaving 11 bases of the junction unmatched. The CDR3 has 16 residues. The chain's CDR3 is CASSLDLSGSPYEQFF. In DNA, the CDR3 is TGTGCCAGCAGTTTAGATCTTAGCGGGAGCCCGTACGAGCAGTTCTTC.

This clonotype was seen at least ten times. This rearrangement joins TRBV7-8 to TRBJ1-4; 7 bases match TRBD1. Germline-derived CDR1 and CDR2 are SGHVS and FQNEAQ. This CDR3 spans 14 amino acids. V shed 5 bases, J shed 4 bases, and the junction held 4 bases outside the gene matches. The CDR3 DNA follows: TGTGCCAGCAGCGTCCGGGACAGTAATGAAAAACTGTTTTTT. Its translation is CASSVRDSNEKLFF.

This clonotype was observed many times. The rearrangement joins TRBV7-9 to TRBJ2-1, with TRBD1 identical over 9 bases. From germline, CDR1 is SEHNR and CDR2 FQNEAQ (reference sequence). The CDR3 loop spans 15 amino acids. The V and J ends lost 6 bases and 8 bases, in that order; junction bases with no gene match: 11. CDR3 nucleotides: TGTGCCAGCAGGTACCGGGACAGGGTCCGCGATGAGCAGTTCTTC. This codes for CASRYRDRVRDEQFF.

The V and J genes are TRBV5-6 and TRBJ2-2; D uncertain. Germline CDR1 is SGHDT and CDR2 is YYEEEE. The CDR3 is 13 residues long. V was clipped by 2 bases and J by 4 bases, with 6 bases between them. This CDR3 reads CASSFTSTGELFF. The CDR3 DNA sequence: TGTGCCAGCAGCTTTACATCCACCGGGGAGCTGTTTTTT.

This chain joins TRBV7-2 and TRBJ1-4, with D possibly matching TRBD1 (5 bases). Germline lookup yields CDR1 SGHTA and CDR2 FQGNSA. The CDR3 is 14 amino acids. V was pared by 7 bases and J by 7 bases, with 16 bases between. CDR3 DNA: TGTGCCAGCACCGGGACGCTGAGGGGTGAAAAACTGTTTTTT. It specifies CASTGTLRGEKLFF.

This chain connects TRBV29-1 to TRBJ2-2, with a tentative D call TRBD2 (6 bases). The CDR3 extends over 16 amino acids. Trimming pared 6 bases from V and 0 bases from J, leaving 17 bases between. Germline V gene sequence: CDR1 SQVTM, CDR2 ANQGSEA. The CDR3 DNA reads TGCAGCGTGACCCTCGGGACTGCCTCGAACACCGGGGAGCTGTTTTTT. It yields the protein CSVTLGTASNTGELFF.

The gene calls are TRBV24-1 and TRBJ1-2; tentatively, D is TRBD1 (6 bases). The CDR3 totals 14 residues. Deletions cut 5 bases from V and 4 bases from J, with 13 bases between. Per the germline V gene, CDR1 is KGHDR and CDR2 is SFDVKD. The CDR3 here is CATSAPGQSYGYTF. The CDR3 DNA reads as TGTGCCACCAGTGCCCCGGGACAAAGCTATGGCTACACCTTC.

The chain has TRBV7-9 and TRBJ2-7, with 9 bases fitting TRBD2. The CDR3 is made up of 16 amino acids. Germline trimming cut 0 bases from V and 3 bases from J; bases unmatched to any gene: 6. Germline V gene lookup returns CDR1 SEHNR and CDR2 FQNEAQ (reference sequence). The CDR3 is CASSLASGGVHYEQYF. The CDR3 DNA sequence: TGTGCCAGCAGCTTAGCTAGCGGGGGTGTTCACTACGAGCAGTACTTC.

V and J are TRBV4-1 and TRBJ2-1; D remains ambiguous. Trimming pared 5 bases from V and 0 bases from J, leaving 11 bases between. This CDR3 has 15 amino acids. CDR1 MGHRA and CDR2 YSYEKL come from the germline V gene. The CDR3 spells CASSFRLNSYNEQFF. Written as DNA, the CDR3 is TGCGCCAGCAGCTTCCGATTAAACTCCTACAATGAGCAGTTCTTC.